The present T cell receptor beta chain was sequenced within a study of T cell changes during pregnancy in multiple sclerosis. This clone was observed a single time. Profiling relied on immunoSEQ multiplex PCR, and the TCRdb table lists in-frame clones only, not all of them. The repertoire holds under 55,000 clones, with 70% to 90% as singletons. With 5 bases removed from V and 6 bases from J, the gap between germline ends came to 11 bases. Germline V gene data show CDR1 as SGHTA and CDR2 as FQGNSA. The CDR3 extends over 12 amino acids. The source material was peripheral blood, sampled in the first trimester of pregnancy. This sequence was found in a female donor with multiple sclerosis, enrolled in a pregnancy study. The chain has TRBV7-2 and TRBJ2-7; D is unclear. CDR3 nucleotide sequence: TGTGCCAGCAGCCTCCCCGCGCGCGAGCAGTACTTC. This translates into CASSLPAREQYF.